This TCR beta chain was recorded in a study of cytomegalovirus exposure and HLA in healthy donors. Findings and caveats of the study: Relative to the approximately 700-donor mean, N-insertions were reportedly fewer in an Asian-associated ancestry cluster in a later analysis. Earlier analysis looked at TCR beta V segments, and most were productive about 90% or about 30% of the time.

Comment on this clone: The antigen is undetermined.

The germline CDR1 and CDR2 sequences are SGHAT and FQNNGV. The CDR3 extends over 16 amino acids. Trimming at V came to 4 bases and at J to 6 bases, leaving 11 bases not matched to a gene. Primers included in the PCR were 60 Vbeta and 13 Jbeta primers. Produced via immunoSEQ multiplex PCR; TCRdb's table is partial and in-frame only. Counted here are under 150,000 clones, 75% to 80% occurring once; the ten biggest clones make up less than 3.5%. The sample was PBMCs. The V gene is TRBV11-2, the J gene TRBJ2-2; 7 bases line up with TRBD2. The source is a man aged 35-49 years in good health and CMV-seropositive. Written as DNA, the CDR3 is TGTGCCAGCAGCTCACAAGCGGGACTGGCAGCCGGGGAGCTGTTTTTT. It translates to CASSSQAGLAAGELFF.